One and the same sample provided the 27 T cell receptor beta chains below, sequenced in a study of blood T cell repertoires in COVID-19. Using immunoSEQ multiplex PCR, the repertoire was profiled, and TCRdb retains in-frame clones only, with some absent. The sample gives some 60,000 clones, about 90% of which show up once; around 5% is in the top ten. Source material: peripheral blood. Receptors were obtained from a man aged 60-69 years with acute or convalescent COVID-19.

The chain combines TRBV6-5 with TRBJ2-7, with 10 bases fitting TRBD1. Trimming removed 6 bases from V and 4 bases from J; junction bases left unmatched: 6. There are 14 residues in the CDR3. CDR1 is MNHEY, CDR2 SVGAGI, per germline. For the CDR3, the DNA is TGTGCCAGCAGCCCCCGGGACAGGGGATACGAGCAGTACTTC. Protein sequence: CASSPRDRGYEQYF.

This chain links TRBV28 with TRBJ1-2, with TRBD1 identical over 9 bases. The germline CDR1 and CDR2 sequences are MDHEN and SYDVKM. This CDR3 region has 14 residues. The V and J ends lost 6 bases and 4 bases, in that order; junction bases with no gene match: 6. DNA for the CDR3: TGTGCCAGCAGACACAGGGGGCGCGGCTATGGCTACACCTTC. Translated: CASRHRGRGYGYTF.

This clone is a singleton in its sample. In nucleotides, the CDR3 is TGCGCCAGCAGCCTCGGAGGGCACACCGGGGAGCTGTTTTTT. Protein sequence: CASSLGGHTGELFF. V gene TRBV4-1 combines with J gene TRBJ2-2; the D gene is possibly TRBD2 (6 bases). V gave up 4 bases and J gave up 3 bases, with 9 bases separating them. There are 14 residues in the CDR3. The germline CDR1 and CDR2 sequences are MGHRA and YSYEKL.

The chain recombines TRBV27 with TRBJ1-2; 9 positions match TRBD1. CDR1 is MNHEY and CDR2 is SMNVEV in the germline V gene (reference sequence). Losses at the gene ends were 5 bases for V and 6 bases for J; bases not matched to a gene: 4. The CDR3 contains 13 residues. The CDR3, as DNA: TGTGCCAGCAGTCCACGGACAGGGGATGGCTACACCTTC. Its protein is CASSPRTGDGYTF.

The V and J genes are TRBV24-1 and TRBJ2-2, with 7 positions matching TRBD2. The V segment lost 8 bases and the J segment 4 bases; nucleotides outside the gene matches: 9. Germline V gene sequence: CDR1 KGHDR, CDR2 SFDVKD. The CDR3 loop spans 15 amino acids. In nucleotides, the CDR3 is TGTGCCACCATCGGGGGGATGCAATTCACCGGGGAGCTGTTTTTT. This translates into CATIGGMQFTGELFF.

The J gene is TRBJ1-1, the V gene TRBV7-2; tentative D call: TRBD1 (5 bases). V was clipped by 5 bases and J by 4 bases, with 8 bases between them. The CDR3 runs to 12 residues. CDR1 is SGHTA and CDR2 is FQGNSA in the germline V gene. In DNA form, the CDR3 reads TGTGCCAGCAGCCCGGGGGTCACTGAAGCTTTCTTT. Translating it yields CASSPGVTEAFF.

The chain recombines TRBV5-1 with TRBJ2-2, with 12 bases fitting TRBD2. The CDR3 totals 16 residues. The J segment lost 6 bases and the V segment lost 0 bases, leaving 3 bases of the junction unmatched. Germline lookup yields CDR1 SGHRS and CDR2 YFSETQ. The CDR3 is CASSLELAGGAGELFF. The DNA for the CDR3 is TGCGCCAGCAGCTTGGAACTAGCGGGAGGTGCCGGGGAGCTGTTTTTT. Full variable domain (outside the CDR3, taken from reference TRBV5-1 and TRBJ2-2): KAGVTQTPRYLIKTRGQQVTLSCSPISGHRSVSWYQQTPGQGLQFLFEYFSETQRNKGNFPGRFSGRQFSNSRSEMNVSTLELGDSALYLCASSLELAGGAGELFFGEGSRLTVL.

In DNA, the CDR3 is TGTGCCAGCGCTATTAGCAATCAGCCCCAGCATTTT. This encodes CASAISNQPQHF. This chain connects TRBV28 to TRBJ1-5; no reliable D call. CDR1 is MDHEN and CDR2 is SYDVKM in the germline V gene. CDR3 length equals 12 residues. Trimming stripped 8 bases from V and 0 bases from J, with 5 bases between.

This clone has just one count. The chain employs TRBV10-3 and TRBJ2-2, with no clear D. CDR1 and CDR2 (germline): ENHRY, SYGVKD. Trimming cost V 3 bases and J 0 bases, with 8 bases left between them. The CDR3 extends over 15 amino acids. The CDR3 spells CAISDRETNTGELFF. Here the CDR3 DNA reads TGTGCCATCAGTGATCGAGAGACGAACACCGGGGAGCTGTTTTTT.

The chain uses TRBV7-3 and TRBJ2-2; the match to TRBD1 covers 9 bases. The ends lost 5 bases at V and 6 bases at J; junction bases unmatched: 4. Germline CDR1 is SGHTA and CDR2 is FQGTGA. The CDR3 sequence is 14 residues long. The CDR3 loop reads CASSAGQGAGELFF. CDR3 DNA sequence: TGTGCCAGCAGCGCGGGACAGGGTGCCGGGGAGCTGTTTTTT.

The V call is TRBV4-1, the J call TRBJ2-7; 12 positions match TRBD2. The length of the CDR3 is 15 residues. V was pared by 4 bases and J by 3 bases, with 4 bases of the junction left unmatched. Germline V lookup: CDR1 MGHRA, CDR2 YSYEKL. The CDR3 region is CASSPTSGSSYEQYF. The CDR3 DNA reads as TGCGCCAGCAGCCCGACTAGCGGGAGTAGCTACGAGCAGTACTTC.

The V and J genes are TRBV5-5 and TRBJ1-1, with D unclear. Germline V gene sequence: CDR1 SGHKS, CDR2 YYEKEE (reference sequence). The CDR3 has 15 amino acids. V lost 0 bases to trimming and J lost 3 bases, with 12 bases between them. The CDR3 spells CASSLVGRPYTEAFF. For the CDR3, the DNA is TGTGCCAGCAGCTTGGTGGGCAGACCTTACACTGAAGCTTTCTTT.

This clone was observed a few times. At one end the junction does not follow the germline gene, possibly because of a read error. The chain recombines TRBV4-1 with TRBJ2-3, with 8 positions matching TRBD2. The CDR3 has 16 residues. Germline CDR1 and CDR2: MGHRA and YSYEKL. The CDR3 loop is CASSQVPPPISGAMHF. CDR3 in DNA: TGCGCCAGCAGCCAAGTACCCCCCCCCATTAGCGGGGCCATGCATTTT.

The V call is TRBV6-5, the J call TRBJ1-1, with D maybe TRBD1 (6 bases). V was cut by 0 bases and J by 4 bases, with 15 bases left in between. This CDR3 contains 16 residues. Germline V lookup: CDR1 MNHEY, CDR2 SVGAGI. The CDR3 is CASSYSGGSAGTEAFF. CDR3 DNA: TGTGCCAGCAGTTACTCTGGGGGCAGCGCGGGCACTGAAGCTTTCTTT.

In DNA form, the CDR3 reads TGTGCCAGCAGCTTGGGACTGTCGAGCTCCTACGAGCAGTACTTC. It codes for CASSLGLSSSYEQYF. The chain employs TRBV9 and TRBJ2-7, with D perhaps matching TRBD2 (6 bases). The germline gives CDR1 SGDLS, CDR2 YYNGEE. The CDR3 covers 15 residues. Trimming took off 4 bases at V and 0 bases at J, with 14 bases between the two ends.

The V gene is TRBV28, the J gene TRBJ1-5; D gene unclear. The CDR3 spans 16 residues. V was shortened by 1 base and J by 7 bases, with 17 bases between the two germline ends. Germline V lookup: CDR1 MDHEN, CDR2 SYDVKM. CDR3 in DNA: TGTGCCAGCAGTTTATCGGGGAACAGAGGGTACCAGCCCCAGCATTTT. Its translation: CASSLSGNRGYQPQHF. The full variable domain, with the rest looked up from reference TRBV28 and TRBJ1-5, is DVKVTQSSRYLVKRTGEKVFLECVQDMDHENMFWYRQDPGLGLRLIYFSYDVKMKEKGDIPEGYSVSREKKERFSLILESASTNQTSMYLCASSLSGNRGYQPQHFGDGTRLSIL.

This clone has only a few counts. This rearrangement joins TRBV5-1 to TRBJ1-1; D not certain. The V gene's germline CDR1 is SGHRS and CDR2 YFSETQ. The CDR3 has 14 residues. Trimming left V 1 base short and J 2 bases short, with 9 bases between. CDR3 loop: CASSLRDANTEAFF. For the CDR3, the DNA is TGCGCCAGCAGCTTGCGGGATGCAAACACTGAAGCTTTCTTT.

The chain has TRBV19 and TRBJ2-1, with D tentatively TRBD2 (5 bases). V lost 5 bases, J lost 9 bases, and 8 bases lay in between. Per germline, CDR1 LNHDA and CDR2 SQIVND (reference sequence). The CDR3 runs to 11 residues. CDR3 DNA: TGTGCCAGTAGTTATCTAGCTGAGCAGTTCTTC. This translates into CASSYLAEQFF.

The chain combines TRBV5-1 with TRBJ2-3, with D possibly being TRBD2 (5 bases). This CDR3 comprises 13 residues. CDR1 and CDR2 (germline): SGHRS, YFSETQ. Trimming removed 1 base at V and 6 bases at J, with 9 bases between. For the CDR3, the DNA is TGCGCCAGCAGCTTGACTAGTAGGGATACGCAGTATTTT. Translating it yields CASSLTSRDTQYF.

The sample holds one count of this clone. This chain joins TRBV5-1 and TRBJ1-3; D remains unclear. This CDR3 has 16 residues. The ends were cut back, 0 bases at V and 0 bases at J, with 10 bases in the middle. Germline V gene data show CDR1 as SGHRS and CDR2 as YFSETQ. The CDR3 DNA follows: TGCGCCAGCAGCTTGGGAGGGTCGGGCTCTGGAAACACCATATATTTT. It is translated as CASSLGGSGSGNTIYF.

The V call is TRBV7-8, the J call TRBJ2-2, with 7 nucleotides matching TRBD1. Unmatched junction bases numbered 8, after V lost 6 bases and J lost 4 bases. The CDR3 has 15 amino acids. Germline loops: CDR1 SGHVS, CDR2 FQNEAQ. CDR3 region: CASRHVRGSTGELFF. CDR3 bases: TGTGCCAGCAGACACGTCAGGGGGAGCACCGGGGAGCTGTTTTTT.

J is TRBJ1-2 and V is TRBV6-6; 11 nucleotides agree with TRBD1. The CDR3 is made up of 16 amino acids. Germline CDR1 and CDR2: MNHNY and SVGAGI (reference sequence). V trimming: 6 bases; J trimming: 4 bases; junction bases outside the gene matches: 10. The CDR3 region is CASSEIRDRGTYGYTF. The CDR3 nucleotides are TGTGCCAGCAGCGAAATCCGGGACAGGGGGACCTATGGCTACACCTTC.

This chain connects TRBV9 to TRBJ1-1; D is unresolved. Trimming removed 3 bases from V and 8 bases from J, with 11 bases in between. The V gene's germline CDR1 is SGDLS and CDR2 YYNGEE. The CDR3 contains 12 residues. The CDR3 reads CASSATSPEAFF. The CDR3, as DNA: TGTGCCAGCAGCGCGACTTCACCGGAAGCTTTCTTT.

The CDR3 DNA reads TGTGCCAGCAGTGAAAGGGAGGGAAAACTGTTTTTT. Residues: CASSEREGKLFF. The chain is built from TRBV6-1 and TRBJ1-4, with D uncertain. Trimming took off 2 bases at V and 10 bases at J, with 8 bases between the two ends. Germline CDR1 is MNHNS and CDR2 is SASEGT. This CDR3 is built from 12 residues.

The chain links TRBV3-1 (or the pseudogene TRBV3-2) to TRBJ2-3; TRBD1 aligns across 7 bases. The ends lost 6 bases at V and 0 bases at J; junction bases unmatched: 9. This CDR3 region has 16 residues. CDR1 LGHDT and CDR2 YNNKEL come from the germline V gene (reference sequence). This CDR3 reads CASRSDRALSTDTQYF. CDR3 in DNA: TGTGCCAGCAGATCAGACAGGGCCCTAAGCACAGATACGCAGTATTTT.

V and J are TRBV5-1 and TRBJ2-3; 9 bases are a match to TRBD2. V trimming: 6 bases; J trimming: 3 bases; junction bases outside the gene matches: 5. Germline loops: CDR1 SGHRS, CDR2 YFSETQ. The CDR3 totals 14 residues. The DNA of the CDR3 is TGCGCCAGCAAGGAGCTAGCGGGAACAGATACGCAGTATTTT. Translating it yields CASKELAGTDTQYF.

The rearrangement joins TRBV7-2 to TRBJ2-5; 15 nucleotides agree with TRBD2. CDR1 is SGHTA and CDR2 is FQGNSA in the germline V gene. J was trimmed by 7 bases and V by 5 bases; bases with no gene match: 8. The CDR3 has 16 residues. The CDR3 DNA reads as TGTGCCAGCAGCCCTAGGACTAGCGGGGGGGCGCTGACCCAGTACTTC. This translates into CASSPRTSGGALTQYF. Full variable domain (missing parts from reference TRBV7-2 and TRBJ2-5): GAGVSQSPSNKVTEKGKDVELRCDPISGHTALYWYRQSLGQGLEFLIYFQGNSAPDKSGLPSDRFSAERTGGSVSTLTIQRTQQEDSAVYLCASSPRTSGGALTQYFGPGTRLLVL.